This entry features one TCR beta chain sequence. Its antigen is unknown. Unique molecular identifiers were attached to individual cDNA molecules. TCRdb re-called the 5' RACE reads through MiXCR, storing one row per CDR3 protein. This sample has 29,000 or so distinct CDR3 sequences, with about 8.6% found just once. The CDR3 covers 14 residues. Germline V lookup: CDR1 MNHEY, CDR2 SVGAGI. V was clipped by 6 bases and J by 6 bases, with 16 bases between them. The sample belongs to a study of early T cells in non-severe SARS-CoV-2 infection. Study as a whole: Sequencing targeted bulk RNA from unsorted whole blood, leaving chains unpaired. Whole-study findings and limits: Database matching using VDJdb favored anti-spike CD8 responses, with private and CD4 specificities left missing.

The TCR originated in an adult who was a healthcare worker with PCR-confirmed SARS-CoV-2 infection or an uninfected control (not recorded which). The sample comprised whole blood. The V and J genes are TRBV6-5 and TRBJ2-3; D is possibly TRBD2 (5 bases). CDR3 residues: CASRRATLGDTQYF. CDR3 in DNA: TGTGCCAGCAGGAGGGCGACTCTAGGGGATACGCAGTATTTT.